Sequencing of this T cell receptor beta chain was carried out in a study of T-cell reconstitution after alpha-beta-depleted transplantation in children. Trimming stripped 6 bases from V and 0 bases from J, with 18 bases between. The CDR3 is made up of 15 amino acids. CDR1 and CDR2 (germline): DFQATT, SNEGSKA (reference sequence). Researchers prepared the TCRbeta library using unique molecular identifiers, the study reports. Each CDR3 protein gets one entry after TCRdb re-called the PCR reads with MiXCR. The table shows 300,000 to 350,000 distinct CDR3 sequences, with 15% to 20% occurring only once. The sequence was obtained from a male patient between 2 and 15 years old who had a stem cell transplant for acute lymphoblastic leukemia, so the T cells may come from the graft donor. The input for sequencing was PBMCs, mostly from graft donor cells, taken 360 days after TCRalphabeta/CD19-depleted stem cell transplant. This chain links TRBV20-1 with TRBJ2-7; D uncertain. This CDR3 is CSAYKGLVGSYEQYF. In DNA form, the CDR3 reads TGCAGTGCCTACAAAGGATTGGTAGGCTCCTACGAGCAGTACTTC.